This T cell receptor (beta chain) emerged from a study of patients and donors after allogeneic stem cell transplantation. Each CDR3 protein gets one entry after TCRdb re-called the RT-PCR reads with MiXCR. The table has 190,000 or so distinct CDR3 sequences, around 41% seen once. In germline, CDR1 is SGDLS, CDR2 YYNGEE. V shed 4 bases and J shed 7 bases, with 15 bases lying between them. The length of the CDR3 is 15 residues. This clonotype appeared a few times. Sequences were obtained from blood, either unsorted or a sorted T cell fraction (not recorded which). The TCR originated in a human donor who was either an allogeneic HSCT recipient or a stem cell or donor lymphocyte infusion donor (not recorded which). It is not recorded whose cells these are; they may come from a transplant donor. The gene calls are TRBV9 and TRBJ1-6; D is uncertain. CDR3 DNA sequence: TGTGCCAGCAGCCTTAATGGGCAGTTGAATTCACCCCTCCACTTT. It codes for CASSLNGQLNSPLHF.